This T cell receptor (beta chain) is from a study of technical replicates of blood from several donors. Losses at the gene ends were 0 bases for V and 6 bases for J; bases not matched to a gene: 7. The CDR3 consists of 16 residues. Per the germline V gene, CDR1 is SGHRS and CDR2 is YFSETQ. Here immunoSEQ multiplex PCR was the method, and the copy in TCRdb shows in-frame clones only, minus some. The table shows roughly 85,000 clones, with around 94% occurring only once. The receptor was isolated from a human donor in good health. Sequencing was done on a sample of T cells isolated from PBMCs. The rearrangement uses TRBV5-1 and TRBJ2-4; TRBD2 matches at 9 bases. CDR3 residues: CASSLESSGSVNIQYF. The CDR3 bases are TGCGCCAGCAGCTTGGAAAGTAGCGGGAGTGTAAACATTCAGTACTTC. Combining the CDR3 with reference TRBV5-1 and TRBJ2-4 gives the whole variable domain KAGVTQTPRYLIKTRGQQVTLSCSPISGHRSVSWYQQTPGQGLQFLFEYFSETQRNKGNFPGRFSGRQFSNSRSEMNVSTLELGDSALYLCASSLESSGSVNIQYFGAGTRLSVL.